These T cell receptor beta chains were read from a single sample in a study of cytomegalovirus exposure and HLA in healthy donors. Profiled with immunoSEQ multiplex PCR; TCRdb holds only in-frame clones, not every one. Seen here are 75,000 to 100,000 clones, 73% observed once, and the top ten hold approximately 3.5%. The sequenced sample was PBMCs. Every receptor here comes from a man aged 40-55 years in good health and CMV-seronegative. CDR3s include the opening cysteine and the closing phenylalanine or tryptophan. The order of the fields is D gene, J gene, clone size, V gene, CDR3 protein, CDR3 DNA. The D gene is left open where the match is weak. Expanded clones are given a class, and other clones once, few, many or no size at all.

d_gene: -
j_gene: TRBJ2-7
abundance: -
v_gene: TRBV4-2
CDR3aa: CASSQALQSSYEQYF
CDR3nt: TGTGCCAGCAGCCAGGCCCTTCAGTCTTCCTACGAGCAGTACTTC

d_gene: TRBD1
j_gene: TRBJ1-2
abundance: -
v_gene: TRBV27
CDR3aa: CASSLRQGDGYTF
CDR3nt: TGTGCCAGCAGTTTAAGGCAGGGGGATGGCTACACCTTC

d_gene: -
j_gene: TRBJ2-4
abundance: -
v_gene: TRBV5-1
CDR3aa: CASSFGQQLAKNIQYF
CDR3nt: TGCGCCAGCAGCTTTGGGCAGCAATTAGCCAAAAACATTCAGTACTTC

d_gene: TRBD1
j_gene: TRBJ2-5
abundance: -
v_gene: TRBV7-9
CDR3aa: CASSLGQGARETQYF
CDR3nt: TGTGCCAGCAGCCTGGGACAGGGGGCGCGGGAGACCCAGTACTTC

d_gene: TRBD2
j_gene: TRBJ2-3
abundance: -
v_gene: TRBV7-7
CDR3aa: CASSFLERDTDTQYF
CDR3nt: TGTGCCAGCAGCTTTTTAGAGCGGGACACAGATACGCAGTATTTT

d_gene: -
j_gene: TRBJ2-3
abundance: -
v_gene: TRBV4-1
CDR3aa: CASSQDNDYPQYF
CDR3nt: TGCGCCAGCAGCCAAGACAACGACTACCCGCAGTATTTT

d_gene: TRBD1
j_gene: TRBJ2-5
abundance: few
v_gene: TRBV4-3
CDR3aa: CASSQDRGQGLPQYF
CDR3nt: TGCGCCAGCAGCCAAGATAGGGGACAGGGGTTACCCCAGTACTTC

d_gene: TRBD1
j_gene: TRBJ1-2
abundance: -
v_gene: TRBV12-5
CDR3aa: CASGRQGANYGYTF
CDR3nt: TGTGCTAGTGGGCGACAGGGGGCGAACTATGGCTACACCTTC

d_gene: TRBD1
j_gene: TRBJ2-2
abundance: -
v_gene: TRBV15
CDR3aa: CATRRQGLNTGELFF
CDR3nt: TGTGCCACGAGACGACAGGGCTTAAACACCGGGGAGCTGTTTTTT

d_gene: -
j_gene: TRBJ2-7
abundance: few
v_gene: TRBV28
CDR3aa: CASSERGGPSYEQYF
CDR3nt: TGTGCCAGCAGTGAAAGAGGAGGGCCATCCTACGAGCAGTACTTC

d_gene: TRBD1
j_gene: TRBJ2-7
abundance: -
v_gene: TRBV30
CDR3aa: CAWGQGSYEQYF
CDR3nt: TGTGCCTGGGGACAGGGATCCTACGAGCAGTACTTC

d_gene: -
j_gene: TRBJ1-2
abundance: -
v_gene: TRBV6-1
CDR3aa: CASSEAHSLYGYTF
CDR3nt: TGTGCCAGCAGTGAAGCGCACAGCCTCTATGGCTACACCTTC

d_gene: -
j_gene: TRBJ1-5
abundance: few
v_gene: TRBV4-1
CDR3aa: CASSQQGNQPQHF
CDR3nt: TGCGCCAGCAGCCAACAGGGGAATCAGCCCCAGCATTTT

d_gene: -
j_gene: TRBJ1-6
abundance: few
v_gene: TRBV19
CDR3aa: CASSISGNSPLHF
CDR3nt: TGTGCCAGTAGTATCTCCGGGAATTCACCCCTCCACTTT

d_gene: TRBD2
j_gene: TRBJ2-5
abundance: -
v_gene: TRBV6-1
CDR3aa: CASSEAPGGQETQYF
CDR3nt: TGTGCCAGCAGTGAAGCGCCGGGGGGCCAAGAGACCCAGTACTTC

d_gene: -
j_gene: TRBJ1-4
abundance: few
v_gene: TRBV5-5
CDR3aa: CASSLHEGPTNEKLFF
CDR3nt: TGTGCCAGCAGCTTGCATGAGGGCCCAACTAATGAAAAACTGTTTTTT

d_gene: TRBD2
j_gene: TRBJ2-3
abundance: once
v_gene: TRBV4-2
CDR3aa: CASSQVGLAGVIIDTQYF
CDR3nt: TGTGCCAGCAGCCAAGTGGGACTAGCGGGGGTCATAATAGATACGCAGTATTTT

d_gene: TRBD1
j_gene: TRBJ2-2
abundance: -
v_gene: TRBV7-9
CDR3aa: CASSLASGGFTGELFF
CDR3nt: TGTGCCAGCAGCTTAGCGTCAGGGGGCTTCACCGGGGAGCTGTTTTTT

d_gene: -
j_gene: TRBJ1-5
abundance: -
v_gene: TRBV5-8
CDR3aa: CASSLAGSGDQPQHF
CDR3nt: TGTGCCAGCAGCTTGGCCGGTTCAGGGGATCAGCCCCAGCATTTT

d_gene: -
j_gene: TRBJ2-1
abundance: -
v_gene: TRBV4-3
CDR3aa: CASSQDGGAAREQFF
CDR3nt: TGCGCCAGCAGCCAAGATGGTGGGGCGGCTCGCGAGCAGTTCTTC

d_gene: -
j_gene: TRBJ1-5
abundance: -
v_gene: TRBV12-5
CDR3aa: CASGSSVWQQVLNQPQHF
CDR3nt: TGTGCTAGTGGTTCAAGTGTGTGGCAGCAGGTGCTCAATCAGCCCCAGCATTTT

d_gene: -
j_gene: TRBJ2-2
abundance: few
v_gene: TRBV6-6
CDR3aa: CASSYLQGIGGELFF
CDR3nt: TGTGCCAGCAGTTACCTCCAGGGAATTGGCGGGGAGCTGTTTTTT

d_gene: -
j_gene: TRBJ1-1
abundance: -
v_gene: TRBV5-1
CDR3aa: CASSLGTVPNTEAFF
CDR3nt: TGCGCCAGCAGCTTGGGGACAGTGCCGAACACTGAAGCTTTCTTT

d_gene: TRBD2
j_gene: TRBJ2-5
abundance: -
v_gene: TRBV25-1
CDR3aa: CASSVWEGAGETQYF
CDR3nt: TGTGCCAGCAGTGTTTGGGAGGGAGCGGGAGAGACCCAGTACTTC

d_gene: TRBD2
j_gene: TRBJ2-7
abundance: -
v_gene: TRBV4-1
CDR3aa: CASSQVASSGDFYEQYF
CDR3nt: TGCGCCAGCAGCCAAGTGGCTTCTAGCGGGGATTTCTACGAGCAGTACTTC

d_gene: -
j_gene: TRBJ1-6
abundance: -
v_gene: TRBV5-1
CDR3aa: CASKSGPTRSYNSPLHF
CDR3nt: TGCGCCAGCAAGAGCGGGCCCACTCGCTCCTATAATTCACCCCTCCACTTT

d_gene: TRBD2
j_gene: TRBJ2-5
abundance: -
v_gene: TRBV19
CDR3aa: CASSPTSGHGETQYF
CDR3nt: TGTGCCAGTTCCCCCACTAGCGGGCATGGAGAGACCCAGTACTTC

d_gene: -
j_gene: TRBJ2-7
abundance: few
v_gene: TRBV5-1
CDR3aa: CASSLTPPSYEQYF
CDR3nt: TGCGCCAGCAGCCTGACACCCCCATCCTACGAGCAGTACTTC